Reported below is one T cell receptor beta chain. TCRdb's copy holds only in-frame clones and misses some; the assay was immunoSEQ multiplex PCR. The table has some 760,000 clones, 70% to 90% seen once. This CDR3 contains 19 residues. The V gene's germline CDR1 is MNHNS and CDR2 SASEGT. The V gene end was trimmed by 4 bases and the J gene end by 0 bases; junction bases not matched to a gene: 12. The record originates from a study of shared T cell receptors in the human thymus. This same sample was also part of a study on human thymus T cells. That publication notes: Corrective heart surgery yielded the resections from which the thymus tissue came. The authors found apparently biased V and J gene usage in thymic and blood repertoires.

The genes are TRBV6-1 and TRBJ1-4, with 9 bases identical to TRBD1. Sequenced material: thymocytes. The receptor was isolated from a girl under three years old with a congenital heart defect. DNA for the CDR3: TGTGCCAGCAGTGGAGGTTACAGGGGGCGCCCCCCAACTAATGAAAAACTGTTTTTT. Translation: CASSGGYRGRPPTNEKLFF.